This T cell receptor (beta chain) was documented in a study of blood T cell repertoires in COVID-19. As for the study in general: Researchers got acute and convalescent COVID-19 samples from the United States, Italy and Spain.

Original data processing: Estimated nucleated cell counts came from reference gene primer amplification. Sequenced by immunoSEQ multiplex PCR; TCRdb stores in-frame clones only, minus some. V and J calls and clone size are given by that table; D and trimming were obtained from the DNA. The table includes about 82,000 clones, approximately 78% detected once. It was during active infection that Seattle patients were enrolled and then longitudinally followed. Germline-derived CDR1 and CDR2 are SGDLS and YYNGEE. Trimming took off 0 bases at V and 6 bases at J, with 9 bases between the two ends. The CDR3 is made up of 14 amino acids.

This sequence joins TRBV9 and TRBJ2-2; possibly TRBD2 for D (6 bases). The sequencing sample was made of peripheral blood. The TCR comes from a man in his sixties with COVID-19, enrolled during active disease. CDR3 sequence reads: CASSVVWGAGELFF. CDR3 coding DNA: TGTGCCAGCAGCGTAGTGTGGGGGGCCGGGGAGCTGTTTTTT.